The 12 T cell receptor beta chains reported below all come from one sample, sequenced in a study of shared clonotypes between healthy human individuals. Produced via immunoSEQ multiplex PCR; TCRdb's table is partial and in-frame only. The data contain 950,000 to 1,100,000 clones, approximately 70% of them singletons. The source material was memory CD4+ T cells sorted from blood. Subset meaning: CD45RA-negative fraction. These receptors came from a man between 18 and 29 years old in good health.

The CDR3, as DNA: TGTGCCAGCAAGGCCGGGACAGGGAGCGGTTCACCCCTCCACTTT. Amino acids: CASKAGTGSGSPLHF. The V gene is TRBV27, the J gene TRBJ1-6; 9 positions match TRBD1. The length of the CDR3 is 15 residues. The trim removed 7 bases at V and 9 bases at J, leaving 10 bases unmatched. The V gene's germline CDR1 is MNHEY and CDR2 SMNVEV (reference sequence).

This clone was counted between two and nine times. The CDR3 sequence is CASSRASTRMAGEQYF. DNA for the CDR3: TGTGCCAGCAGCCGGGCGTCGACTAGAATGGCGGGAGAGCAGTACTTC. The chain combines TRBV27 with TRBJ2-7; tentatively, D is TRBD2 (6 bases). The CDR3 consists of 16 residues. In germline, CDR1 is MNHEY, CDR2 SMNVEV (reference sequence). Trimming shortened V by 6 bases and J by 7 bases, and 25 bases separated the two germline ends.

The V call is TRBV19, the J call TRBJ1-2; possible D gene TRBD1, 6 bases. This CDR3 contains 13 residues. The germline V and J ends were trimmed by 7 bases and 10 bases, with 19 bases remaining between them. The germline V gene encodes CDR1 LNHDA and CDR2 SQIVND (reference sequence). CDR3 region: CASIEQGRQDYTF. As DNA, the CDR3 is TGTGCCAGTATCGAACAGGGCCGGCAGGACTACACCTTC.

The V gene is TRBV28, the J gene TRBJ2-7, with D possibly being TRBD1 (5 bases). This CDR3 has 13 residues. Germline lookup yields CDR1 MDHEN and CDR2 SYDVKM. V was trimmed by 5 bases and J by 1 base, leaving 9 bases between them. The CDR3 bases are TGTGCCAGCAGTAGGCAGGGTTCCTACGAGCAGTACTTC. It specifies CASSRQGSYEQYF.

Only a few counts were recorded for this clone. The CDR3 region is CASSVTDLGNSPLHF. CDR3 nucleotides: TGTGCCAGCAGCGTAACGGACCTGGGGAATTCACCCCTCCACTTT. The chain is built from TRBV9 and TRBJ1-6; D unresolved. V lost 1 base and J lost 7, with 12 bases in between. CDR3 length equals 15 residues. The V gene's germline CDR1 is SGDLS and CDR2 YYNGEE.

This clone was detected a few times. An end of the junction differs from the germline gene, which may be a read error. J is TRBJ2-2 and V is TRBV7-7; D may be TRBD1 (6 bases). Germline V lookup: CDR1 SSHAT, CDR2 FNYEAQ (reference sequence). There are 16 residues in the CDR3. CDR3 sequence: CASSLTAGEPSGELFF. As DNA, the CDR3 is TGTGCTAGCAGCTTAACGGCAGGGGAGCCTTCCGGGGAGCTGTTTTTT.

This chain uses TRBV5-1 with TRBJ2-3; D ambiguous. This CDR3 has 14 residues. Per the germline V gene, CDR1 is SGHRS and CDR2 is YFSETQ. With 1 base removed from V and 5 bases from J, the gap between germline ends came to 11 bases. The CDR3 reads CASSLLATGDTQYF. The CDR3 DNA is TGCGCCAGCAGCTTGCTTGCGACTGGAGATACGCAGTATTTT.

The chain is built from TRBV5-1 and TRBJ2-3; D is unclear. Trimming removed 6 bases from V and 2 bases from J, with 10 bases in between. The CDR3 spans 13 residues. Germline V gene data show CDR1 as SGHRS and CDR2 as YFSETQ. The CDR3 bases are TGCGCCAGCAAAAGAGTACACACAGATACGCAGTATTTT. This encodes CASKRVHTDTQYF.

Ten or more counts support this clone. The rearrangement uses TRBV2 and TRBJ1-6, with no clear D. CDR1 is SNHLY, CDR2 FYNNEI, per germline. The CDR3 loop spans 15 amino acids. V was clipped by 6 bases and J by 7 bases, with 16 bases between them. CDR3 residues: CASRMNYQDNSPLHF. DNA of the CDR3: TGTGCCAGCAGAATGAATTACCAGGACAATTCACCCCTCCACTTT.

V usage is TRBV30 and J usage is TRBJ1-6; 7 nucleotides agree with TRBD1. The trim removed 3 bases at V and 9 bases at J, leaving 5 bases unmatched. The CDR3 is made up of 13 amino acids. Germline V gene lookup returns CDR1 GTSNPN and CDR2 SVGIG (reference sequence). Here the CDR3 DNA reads TGTGCCTGGAGGAGGGACAGTGGTTCACCCCTCCACTTT. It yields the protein CAWRRDSGSPLHF.

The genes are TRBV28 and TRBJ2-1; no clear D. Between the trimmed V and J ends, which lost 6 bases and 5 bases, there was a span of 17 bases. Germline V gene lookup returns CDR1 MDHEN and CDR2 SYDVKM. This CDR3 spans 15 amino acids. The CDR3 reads CASRAESYAHNEQFF. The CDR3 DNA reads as TGTGCCAGCAGGGCAGAGAGCTACGCTCACAATGAGCAGTTCTTC.

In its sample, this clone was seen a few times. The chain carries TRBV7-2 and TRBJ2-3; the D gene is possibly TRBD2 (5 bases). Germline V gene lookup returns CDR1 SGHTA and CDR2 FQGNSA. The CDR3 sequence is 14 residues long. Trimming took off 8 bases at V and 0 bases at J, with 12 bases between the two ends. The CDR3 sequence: CASWSGVSTDTQYF. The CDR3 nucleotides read TGTGCCAGCTGGAGCGGAGTAAGCACAGATACGCAGTATTTT.